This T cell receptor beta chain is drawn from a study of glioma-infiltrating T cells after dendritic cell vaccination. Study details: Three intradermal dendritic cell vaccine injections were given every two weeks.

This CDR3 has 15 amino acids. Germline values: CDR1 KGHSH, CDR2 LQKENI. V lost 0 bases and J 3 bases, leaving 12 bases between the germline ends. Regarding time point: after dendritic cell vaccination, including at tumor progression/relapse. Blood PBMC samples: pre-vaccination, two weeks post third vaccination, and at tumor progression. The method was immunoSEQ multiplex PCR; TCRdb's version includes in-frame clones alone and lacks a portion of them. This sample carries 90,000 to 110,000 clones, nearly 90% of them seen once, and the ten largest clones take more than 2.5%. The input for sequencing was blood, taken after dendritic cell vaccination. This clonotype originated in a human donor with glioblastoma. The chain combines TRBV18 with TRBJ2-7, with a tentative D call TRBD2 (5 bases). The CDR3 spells CASSPPIGGYYEQYF. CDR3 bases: TGTGCCAGCTCACCACCAATAGGAGGCTACTACGAGCAGTACTTC.